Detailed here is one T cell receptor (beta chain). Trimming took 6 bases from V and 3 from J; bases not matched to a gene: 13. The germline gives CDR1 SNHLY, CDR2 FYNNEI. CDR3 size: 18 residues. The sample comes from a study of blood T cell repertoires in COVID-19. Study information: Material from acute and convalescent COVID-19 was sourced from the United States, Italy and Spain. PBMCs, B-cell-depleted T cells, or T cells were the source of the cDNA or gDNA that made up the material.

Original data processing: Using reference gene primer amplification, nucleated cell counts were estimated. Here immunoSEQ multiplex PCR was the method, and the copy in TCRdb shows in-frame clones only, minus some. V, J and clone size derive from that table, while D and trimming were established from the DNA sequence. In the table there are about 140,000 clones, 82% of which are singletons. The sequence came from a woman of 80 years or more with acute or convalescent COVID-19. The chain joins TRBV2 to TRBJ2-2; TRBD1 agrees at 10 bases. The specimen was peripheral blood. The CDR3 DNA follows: TGTGCCAGCAGAAACCGGGACAGGGGTTTTTTGGACACCGGGGAGCTGTTTTTT. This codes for CASRNRDRGFLDTGELFF.